This TCR beta chain was observed in a study of Ad26.COV2.S vaccination and SARS-CoV-2 variants. Findings and caveats of the study: Spike-specific TCR breadth ran higher among vaccine recipients than placebo recipients.

Profiled with immunoSEQ multiplex PCR; TCRdb holds only in-frame clones, not every one. This sample yields about 350,000 clones, of which 65% to 90% are seen a single time; about 10% belongs to the top ten. Specified treatment: some 19 received Ad26.COV2.S at low or high dose, single or two shots; about 5 received placebo; per-sample allocation not given. Following the first vaccine or placebo injection, samples were taken on day 63. Comments on this clone: Its antigen is unknown.

Germline V gives CDR1 LNHDA, CDR2 SQIVND (reference sequence). V lost 8 bases to trimming and J lost 8 bases, with 16 bases between them. This CDR3 spans 13 amino acids. The rearrangement uses TRBV19 and TRBJ2-1, with D perhaps being TRBD1 or TRBD2 (5 bases each). This sequence originates from a person aged 18-60 years who received the Ad26.COV2.S COVID-19 vaccine or a placebo. The material sequenced was peripheral blood, taken in a trial of Ad26.COV2.S vaccine versus placebo. As DNA, the CDR3 is TGTGCCAGTTGCAGGGAGAACCTAGATGAGCAGTTCTTC. This codes for CASCRENLDEQFF. Full variable domain (missing parts from reference TRBV19 and TRBJ2-1): DGGITQSPKYLFRKEGQNVTLSCEQNLNHDAMYWYRQDPGQGLRLIYYSQIVNDFQKGDIAEGYSVSREKKESFPLTVTSAQKNPTAFYLCASCRENLDEQFFGPGTRLTVL.